This T cell receptor (beta chain) was sequenced for a study of regulatory T cells in long-lasting Graves disease. Across the whole study: For under 3 months, newly diagnosed Graves' patients had been taking antithyroid drugs.

This clonotype was observed many times. Its cognate antigen is unknown. CDR3 regions were amplified by Arm-PCR using iRepertoire HTBI primers to build TCR beta libraries. TCRdb re-called the multiplex PCR reads with MiXCR, one entry per CDR3 protein. Of some 320,000 distinct CDR3 sequences listed, 15% to 20% were seen once; the top ten hold about 40%. This sample's time point: newly diagnosed GD, antithyroid drugs for less than 3 months. Extracted RNA from PBMCs served as the source of the TCR library. General study results and limits: Among the persistent patients, 2,741 public clonotypes were shared, more than the roughly 900 shared among new patients.

The input for sequencing was peripheral blood mononuclear cells (PBMCs), taken at new diagnosis, from a patient treated with antithyroid drugs. The sequence came from a female donor with Graves disease.

In DNA form, the CDR3 reads TGTGCCAGCAGTTTATTCTGGGAGCCGAACCTCAATGAAAAACTGTTTTTT. This encodes CASSLFWEPNLNEKLFF. The chain combines TRBV27 with TRBJ1-4; unclear D gene. V gave up 1 base and J gave up 5 bases, with 17 bases separating them. The CDR3 runs 17 residues. Germline lookup yields CDR1 MNHEY and CDR2 SMNVEV (reference sequence). The whole variable domain, filled in from reference TRBV27 and TRBJ1-4, reads EAQVTQNPRYLITVTGKKLTVTCSQNMNHEYMSWYRQDPGLGLRQIYYSMNVEVTDKGDVPEGYKVSRKEKRNFPLILESPSPNQTSLYFCASSLFWEPNLNEKLFFGSGTQLSVL.